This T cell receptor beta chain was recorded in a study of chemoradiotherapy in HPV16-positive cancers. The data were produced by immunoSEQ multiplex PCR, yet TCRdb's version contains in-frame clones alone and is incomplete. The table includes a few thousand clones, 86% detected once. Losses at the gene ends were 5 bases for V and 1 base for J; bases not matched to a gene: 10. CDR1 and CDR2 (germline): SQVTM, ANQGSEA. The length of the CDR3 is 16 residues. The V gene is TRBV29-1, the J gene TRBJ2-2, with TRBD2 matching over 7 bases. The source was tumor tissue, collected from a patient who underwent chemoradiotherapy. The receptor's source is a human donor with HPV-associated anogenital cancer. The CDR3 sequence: CSVKGRGLENTGELFF. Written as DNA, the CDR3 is TGCAGCGTTAAGGGGAGGGGACTGGAGAACACCGGGGAGCTGTTTTTT.